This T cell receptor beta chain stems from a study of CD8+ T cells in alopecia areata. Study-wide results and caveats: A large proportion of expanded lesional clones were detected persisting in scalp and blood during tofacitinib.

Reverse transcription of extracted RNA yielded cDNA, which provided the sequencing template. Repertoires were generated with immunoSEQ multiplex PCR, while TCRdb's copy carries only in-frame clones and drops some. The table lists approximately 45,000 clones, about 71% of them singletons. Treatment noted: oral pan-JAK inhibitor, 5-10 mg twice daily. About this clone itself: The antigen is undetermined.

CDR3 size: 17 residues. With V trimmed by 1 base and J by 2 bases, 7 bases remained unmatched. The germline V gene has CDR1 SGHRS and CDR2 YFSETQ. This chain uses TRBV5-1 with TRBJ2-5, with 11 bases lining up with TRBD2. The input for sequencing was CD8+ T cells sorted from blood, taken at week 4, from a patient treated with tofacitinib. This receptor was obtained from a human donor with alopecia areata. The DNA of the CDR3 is TGCGCCAGCAGCTTGCGGGGGACTAGCGGACTACAAGAGACCCAGTACTTC. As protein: CASSLRGTSGLQETQYF.